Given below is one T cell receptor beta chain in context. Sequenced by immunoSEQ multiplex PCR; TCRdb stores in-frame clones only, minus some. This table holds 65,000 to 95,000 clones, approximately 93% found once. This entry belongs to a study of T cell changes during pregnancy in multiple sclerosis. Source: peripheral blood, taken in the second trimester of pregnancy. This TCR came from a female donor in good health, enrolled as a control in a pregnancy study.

The CDR3 here is CASSETSGARGEQFF. The CDR3 DNA follows: TGTGCCAGCAGTGAAACTAGCGGCGCGAGGGGTGAGCAGTTCTTC. The chain links TRBV2 to TRBJ2-1, with TRBD2 identical over 8 bases. With V trimmed by 2 bases and J by 9 bases, 9 bases remained unmatched. CDR1 is SNHLY and CDR2 is FYNNEI in the germline V gene. CDR3 length equals 15 residues. Complete variable domain (other parts from reference TRBV2 and TRBJ2-1): EPEVTQTPSHQVTQMGQEVILRCVPISNHLYFYWYRQILGQKVEFLVSFYNNEISEKSEIFDDQFSVERPDGSNFTLKIRSTKLEDSAMYFCASSETSGARGEQFFGPGTRLTVL.